Following are 23 T cell receptor beta chains from one sample sequenced in a study of cytomegalovirus exposure and HLA in healthy donors. Researchers ran the PCR with 60 Vbeta and 13 Jbeta primers. Generated by immunoSEQ multiplex PCR, the TCRdb table keeps only in-frame clones and is missing some. The sample lists 150,000 to 200,000 clones; under 80% were seen once. The sequenced sample consisted of PBMCs. The receptors here all came from a woman aged 30 to 39 in good health and CMV-seronegative.

The chain has TRBV2 and TRBJ1-1; D uncertain. Germline V CDR1 and CDR2: SNHLY, FYNNEI. CDR3 length: 13 amino acids. V was pared by 7 bases and J by 7 bases, with 16 bases between. The CDR3 protein is CASTLTPWSEAFF. In DNA form, the CDR3 reads TGTGCCAGCACCCTGACGCCCTGGAGTGAAGCTTTCTTT. Looking up the rest from reference TRBV2 and TRBJ1-1 gives the full variable domain: EPEVTQTPSHQVTQMGQEVILRCVPISNHLYFYWYRQILGQKVEFLVSFYNNEISEKSEIFDDQFSVERPDGSNFTLKIRSTKLEDSAMYFCASTLTPWSEAFFGQGTRLTVV.

V is TRBV6-1 and J is TRBJ1-2; D gene unclear. The V gene lost 8 bases and the J gene lost 3 bases, with 7 bases spanning the gap. This CDR3 is 11 amino acids long. Germline V lookup: CDR1 MNHNS, CDR2 SASEGT. CDR3 loop: CASVRDYGYTF. CDR3 nucleotides: TGTGCCAGCGTGCGGGACTATGGCTACACCTTC.

This clone has a handful of counts. The rearrangement links TRBV7-3 to TRBJ2-5; 7 nucleotides line up with TRBD1. The V gene end was trimmed by 4 bases and the J gene end by 0 bases; junction bases not matched to a gene: 2. Per the germline V gene, CDR1 is SGHTA and CDR2 is FQGTGA. This CDR3 is 14 amino acids long. The DNA of the CDR3 is TGTGCCAGCAGCTACGGGACAGACCAAGAGACCCAGTACTTC. Its translation: CASSYGTDQETQYF.

V usage is TRBV19 and J usage is TRBJ1-2, with unresolved D. V lost 7 bases and J lost 2, with 14 bases in between. This CDR3 has 14 residues. Germline-derived CDR1 and CDR2 are LNHDA and SQIVND (reference sequence). The CDR3 is CASIPVGKNYGYTF. CDR3 bases: TGTGCCAGTATCCCGGTCGGGAAAAACTATGGCTACACCTTC.

V and J are TRBV29-1 and TRBJ2-3; 7 bases are shared with TRBD1. After removal of 6 bases from V and 0 bases from J, the junction contained 6 bases not matched to a gene. Germline V gene sequence: CDR1 SQVTM, CDR2 ANQGSEA. This CDR3 contains 14 residues. CDR3 nucleotide sequence: TGCAGCGTCCCGGACAGGAGAAGCACAGATACGCAGTATTTT. Amino acid sequence: CSVPDRRSTDTQYF.

This chain links TRBV11-2 with TRBJ1-2; a weak D match, TRBD1 (5 bases). V dropped 5 bases and J dropped 6 bases, with 13 bases sitting between them. Per the germline V gene, CDR1 is SGHAT and CDR2 is FQNNGV. This CDR3 region has 13 residues. The CDR3 DNA reads TGTGCCAGCAGCCCCGGTGTAGGGGATGGCTACACCTTC. The encoded protein is CASSPGVGDGYTF.

A note on this clone: In the same sample, other DNA sequences code for this CDR3. The chain has TRBV5-6 and TRBJ1-6, with 10 bases matching TRBD1. Germline trimming cut 4 bases from V and 7 bases from J; bases unmatched to any gene: 2. Germline V lookup: CDR1 SGHDT, CDR2 YYEEEE. The length of the CDR3 is 14 residues. For the CDR3, the DNA is TGTGCCAGCAGCCTGGGACAGGGGAATTCACCCCTCCACTTT. Amino acids: CASSLGQGNSPLHF.

The rearrangement links TRBV5-6 to TRBJ2-5; TRBD2 matches at 8 bases. Germline V gene data show CDR1 as SGHDT and CDR2 as YYEEEE. The CDR3 is 15 amino acids. V shed 0 bases and J 1 base; nucleotides not matched to a gene: 2. CDR3 loop: CASSLVAGGQETQYF. CDR3 coding DNA: TGTGCCAGCAGCTTGGTGGCGGGGGGCCAAGAGACCCAGTACTTC.

The rearrangement links TRBV7-8 to TRBJ2-2, with TRBD1 matching over 9 bases. Per the germline V gene, CDR1 is SGHVS and CDR2 is FQNEAQ. The CDR3 extends over 17 amino acids. Germline trimming cut 5 bases from V and 6 bases from J; bases unmatched to any gene: 13. The CDR3 DNA follows: TGTGCCAGCAGCCAACGGGACAGGGCCGATGCGGCCGGGGAGCTGTTTTTT. Encoded protein: CASSQRDRADAAGELFF. Variable domain in full (rest from reference TRBV7-8 and TRBJ2-2): GAGVSQSPRYKVAKRGQDVALRCDPISGHVSLFWYQQALGQGPEFLTYFQNEAQLDKSGLPSDRFFAERPEGSVSTLKIQRTQQEDSAVYLCASSQRDRADAAGELFFGEGSRLTVL.

This chain joins TRBV30 and TRBJ1-5; TRBD1 matches at 8 bases. Germline V gene lookup returns CDR1 GTSNPN and CDR2 SVGIG (reference sequence). J gave up 6 bases and V 2 bases, and 9 bases lay outside the gene matches. This CDR3 comprises 15 residues. The CDR3 loop is CAWSTGQGGSQPQHF. The CDR3 DNA reads TGTGCCTGGAGTACAGGACAGGGCGGGAGTCAGCCCCAGCATTTT.

As to this clone: Distinct nucleotide sequences in the sample also encode this CDR3. In DNA form, the CDR3 reads TGTGCCAGCGCAAGACAGGGGCTTTATGAAAAACTGTTTTTT. It codes for CASARQGLYEKLFF. The chain recombines TRBV2 with TRBJ1-4, with 8 bases fitting TRBD1. The J segment lost 6 bases and the V segment lost 8 bases, leaving 8 bases of the junction unmatched. The CDR3 is made up of 14 amino acids. CDR1 and CDR2 from the germline V gene are SNHLY and FYNNEI. The full variable domain, in which reference TRBV2 and TRBJ1-4 provide the parts outside the CDR3, is EPEVTQTPSHQVTQMGQEVILRCVPISNHLYFYWYRQILGQKVEFLVSFYNNEISEKSEIFDDQFSVERPDGSNFTLKIRSTKLEDSAMYFCASARQGLYEKLFFGSGTQLSVL.

The chain carries TRBV2 and TRBJ1-5, with D possibly being TRBD1 (6 bases). Germline V gene data show CDR1 as SNHLY and CDR2 as FYNNEI. The CDR3 is 14 amino acids. Trimming left V 4 bases short and J 6 bases short, with 13 bases between. The CDR3 DNA sequence: TGTGCCAGCAGTGTGGCGTCAGGGGTTCAGCCCCAGCATTTT. This codes for CASSVASGVQPQHF.

The gene calls are TRBV6-6 and TRBJ1-1; 8 nucleotides line up with TRBD1. CDR3 length: 15 amino acids. The junction had 9 bases not matched to a gene; V was cut back by 5 bases and J by 4 bases. Germline CDR1 MNHNY, CDR2 SVGAGI (reference sequence). CDR3: CASSPPQGASTEAFF. The CDR3, as DNA: TGTGCCAGCAGTCCCCCTCAGGGGGCTAGCACTGAAGCTTTCTTT.

The chain employs TRBV5-8 and TRBJ2-3; 7 bases are shared with TRBD1. V shed 4 bases and J 5 bases; nucleotides not matched to a gene: 7. The CDR3 loop spans 14 amino acids. Germline-derived CDR1 and CDR2 are SGHTS and YDEGEE. The CDR3 DNA reads as TGTGCCAGCAGCCGTCGACAGGGAAGAGATACGCAGTATTTT. This encodes CASSRRQGRDTQYF.

This clone was seen only a few times. This rearrangement joins TRBV7-9 to TRBJ1-2; D is unclear. The germline V gene has CDR1 SEHNR and CDR2 FQNEAQ (reference sequence). This CDR3 is 13 amino acids long. Trimming took 1 base from V and 7 from J, leaving 10 bases between them. As DNA, the CDR3 is TGTGCCAGCAGCTTAGACGGAGGTGGTGGCTACACCTTC. Protein product: CASSLDGGGGYTF.

The CDR3 sequence is CASSFPRDSSYEQYF. The CDR3 DNA reads TGCGCCAGCAGCTTCCCCCGGGACAGCTCCTACGAGCAGTACTTC. The chain carries TRBV5-1 and TRBJ2-7, with 7 bases lining up with TRBD1. Germline assignment: CDR1 SGHRS and CDR2 YFSETQ. CDR3 length equals 15 residues. Trimming took 2 bases from V and 0 from J; bases not matched to a gene: 5.

The sample holds one count of this clone. V usage is TRBV5-1 and J usage is TRBJ1-2; a weak D match, TRBD1 (5 bases). Germline V gives CDR1 SGHRS, CDR2 YFSETQ. CDR3 length equals 18 residues. The germline V and J ends were trimmed by 4 bases and 1 base, with 23 bases remaining between them. In nucleotides, the CDR3 is TGCGCCAGCAGCCTCCACAACAGGCCCGACAACTATAACTATGGCTACACCTTC. It encodes CASSLHNRPDNYNYGYTF.

The CDR3 region has the DNA TGTGCCAGCTCACCCGGCGGGTTCCTTTTCTACGAGCAGTACTTC. Protein sequence: CASSPGGFLFYEQYF. The chain recombines TRBV18 with TRBJ2-7, with D possibly being TRBD2 (5 bases). The CDR3 is 15 residues long. CDR1 and CDR2 from the germline V gene are KGHSH and LQKENI. V was pared by 3 bases and J by 3 bases, with 15 bases between.

The chain joins TRBV2 to TRBJ1-1; D remains unclear. From germline, CDR1 is SNHLY and CDR2 FYNNEI. V was pared by 1 base and J by 11 bases, with 11 bases between. The CDR3 loop spans 12 amino acids. CDR3 region: CASSEDRGLAFF. The DNA of the CDR3 is TGTGCCAGCAGTGAAGATCGGGGTCTGGCTTTCTTT.

The rearrangement links TRBV5-1 to TRBJ1-1; 9 nucleotides agree with TRBD1. CDR3 size: 15 residues. V was clipped by 5 bases and J by 7 bases; unmatched bases: 12. Germline values: CDR1 SGHRS, CDR2 YFSETQ. The chain's CDR3 is CASRLTSGTGIEAFF. As DNA, the CDR3 is TGCGCCAGCAGACTTACGTCCGGGACAGGGATTGAAGCTTTCTTT. The full variable domain, completed using reference TRBV5-1 and TRBJ1-1, is KAGVTQTPRYLIKTRGQQVTLSCSPISGHRSVSWYQQTPGQGLQFLFEYFSETQRNKGNFPGRFSGRQFSNSRSEMNVSTLELGDSALYLCASRLTSGTGIEAFFGQGTRLTVV.

This clone was counted a few times. This sequence joins TRBV5-1 and TRBJ1-1, with a tentative D call TRBD1 (5 bases). The CDR3 sequence is 14 residues long. V lost 4 bases and J 3 bases, leaving 13 bases between the germline ends. Germline values: CDR1 SGHRS, CDR2 YFSETQ. In DNA, the CDR3 is TGCGCCAGCAGCCGGTTGGCAGGGTACACTGAAGCTTTCTTT. Encoded protein: CASSRLAGYTEAFF.

This chain uses TRBV7-6 with TRBJ2-3; D gene unclear. The V gene lost 2 bases and the J gene lost 0 bases, with 9 bases spanning the gap. CDR3 length equals 15 residues. The germline CDR1 and CDR2 sequences are SGHVS and FNYEAQ. DNA of the CDR3: TGTGCCAGCAGCTTATACCATCTAAGCACAGATACGCAGTATTTT. It specifies CASSLYHLSTDTQYF. Variable domain in full (rest from reference TRBV7-6 and TRBJ2-3): GAGVSQSPRYKVTKRGQDVALRCDPISGHVSLYWYRQALGQGPEFLTYFNYEAQQDKSGLPNDRFSAERPEGSISTLTIQRTEQRDSAMYRCASSLYHLSTDTQYFGPGTRLTVL.

The V call is TRBV5-5, the J call TRBJ2-5; tentative D call: TRBD1 (5 bases). Germline V gene lookup returns CDR1 SGHKS and CDR2 YYEKEE (reference sequence). This CDR3 spans 13 amino acids. Trimming shortened V by 0 bases and J by 6 bases, and 9 bases separated the two germline ends. The CDR3 nucleotides are TGTGCCAGCAGCTTGGCCTGGGGCCAGACCCAGTACTTC. Its protein is CASSLAWGQTQYF.